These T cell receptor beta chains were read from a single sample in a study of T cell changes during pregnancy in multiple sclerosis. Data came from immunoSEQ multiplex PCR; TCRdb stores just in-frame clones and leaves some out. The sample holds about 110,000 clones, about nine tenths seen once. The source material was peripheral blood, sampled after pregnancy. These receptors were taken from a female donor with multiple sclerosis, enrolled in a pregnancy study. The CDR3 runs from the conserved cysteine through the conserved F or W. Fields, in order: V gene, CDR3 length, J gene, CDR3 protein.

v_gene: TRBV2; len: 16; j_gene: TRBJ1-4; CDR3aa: CASSETPGQEIEKLFF
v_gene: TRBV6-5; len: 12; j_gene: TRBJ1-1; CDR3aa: CASSYSDSKAFF
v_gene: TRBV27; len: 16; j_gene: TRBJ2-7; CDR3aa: CASSSPSVSSSYEQYF
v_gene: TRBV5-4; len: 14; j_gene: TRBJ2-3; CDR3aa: CASSFPSGGPLQYF
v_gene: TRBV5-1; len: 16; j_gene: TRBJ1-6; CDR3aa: CASSLISSPQNSPLHF
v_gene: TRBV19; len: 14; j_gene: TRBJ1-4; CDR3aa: CASSPGARNEKLFF
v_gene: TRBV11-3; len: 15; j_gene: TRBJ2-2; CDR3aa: CASSPGTGWTGELFF
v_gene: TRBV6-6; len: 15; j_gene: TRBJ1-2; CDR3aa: CASSPGTGANYGYTF
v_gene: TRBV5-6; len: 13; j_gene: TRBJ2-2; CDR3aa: CASTWGGTGELFF
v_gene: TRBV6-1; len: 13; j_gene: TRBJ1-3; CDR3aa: CASSPSGVDTIYF
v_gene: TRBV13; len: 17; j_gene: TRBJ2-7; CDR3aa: CASSLGTSGGAVHEQYF
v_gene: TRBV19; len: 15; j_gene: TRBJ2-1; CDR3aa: CASSKTGGWSNEQFF
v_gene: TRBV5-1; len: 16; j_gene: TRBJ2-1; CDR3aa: CASSLAGPGPYNEQFF
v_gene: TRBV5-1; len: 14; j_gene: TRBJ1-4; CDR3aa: CASSLLPPDEKLFF
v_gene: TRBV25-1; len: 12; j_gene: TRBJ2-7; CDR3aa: CASRIGQGAQYF
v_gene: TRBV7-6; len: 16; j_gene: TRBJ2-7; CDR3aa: CASSLGSGQGRDEQYF
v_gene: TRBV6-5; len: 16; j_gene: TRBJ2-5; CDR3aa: CASSYSPTGGRETQYF
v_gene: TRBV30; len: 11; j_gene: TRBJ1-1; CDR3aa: CAWSVQGWISF
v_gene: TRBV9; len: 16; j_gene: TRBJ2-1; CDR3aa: CASSTSGGTHRNEQFF
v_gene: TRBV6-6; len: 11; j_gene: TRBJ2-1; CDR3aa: CASRRRGEQFF
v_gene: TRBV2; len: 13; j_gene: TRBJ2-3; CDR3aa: CASNPTTSGGQYF
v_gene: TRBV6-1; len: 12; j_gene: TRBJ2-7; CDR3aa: CASTWRSYEQYF
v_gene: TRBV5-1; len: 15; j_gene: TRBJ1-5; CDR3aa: CASSLKDRNNQPQHF
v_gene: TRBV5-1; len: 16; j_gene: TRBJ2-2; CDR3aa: CASSLGSLTNTGELFF
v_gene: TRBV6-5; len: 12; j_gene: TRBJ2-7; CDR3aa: CASSYSPGEQYF
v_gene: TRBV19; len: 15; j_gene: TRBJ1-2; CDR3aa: CASSPYLESPYGYTF
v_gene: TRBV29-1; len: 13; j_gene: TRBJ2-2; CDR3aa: CSVDRGSTGELFF
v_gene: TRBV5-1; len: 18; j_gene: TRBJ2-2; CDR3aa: CASSLGLAGARVTGELFF
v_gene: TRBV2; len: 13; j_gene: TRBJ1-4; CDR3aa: CASSWGPDEKLFF
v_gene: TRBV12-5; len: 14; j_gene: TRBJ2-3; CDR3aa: CASGFQGGTDTQYF
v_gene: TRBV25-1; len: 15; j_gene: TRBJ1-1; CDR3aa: CASSKSGAMNTEAFF
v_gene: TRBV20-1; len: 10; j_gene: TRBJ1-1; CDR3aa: CSAGRAEAFF
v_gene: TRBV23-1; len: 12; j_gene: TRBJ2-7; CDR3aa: CASTDRGGEQYF
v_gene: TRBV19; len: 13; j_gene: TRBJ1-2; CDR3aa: CASTAGQAYGYTF
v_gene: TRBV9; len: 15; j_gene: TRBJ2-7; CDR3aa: CASSPRDRGPYEQYF
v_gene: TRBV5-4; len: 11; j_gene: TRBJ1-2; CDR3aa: CASSLDRGYTF
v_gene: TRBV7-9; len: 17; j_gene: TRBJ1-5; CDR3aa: CASSLGPRGQINQPQHF
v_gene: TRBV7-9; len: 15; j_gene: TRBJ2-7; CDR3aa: CASSLGQGTFFEQYF
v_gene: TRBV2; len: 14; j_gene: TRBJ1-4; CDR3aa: CASSITGGAGKLFF
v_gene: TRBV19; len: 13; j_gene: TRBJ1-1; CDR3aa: CASSLLEASRAFF
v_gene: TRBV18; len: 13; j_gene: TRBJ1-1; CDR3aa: CASSPAGTAEAFF
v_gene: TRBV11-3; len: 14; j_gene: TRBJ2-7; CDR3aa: CASSHPDRAYEQYF
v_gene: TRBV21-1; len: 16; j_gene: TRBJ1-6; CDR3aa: CASSKALGQQDSPLHF
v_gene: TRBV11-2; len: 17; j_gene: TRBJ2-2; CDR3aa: CASSPGTGGTNTGELFF
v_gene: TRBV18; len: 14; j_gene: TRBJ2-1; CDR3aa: CASSLDRGGNEQFF
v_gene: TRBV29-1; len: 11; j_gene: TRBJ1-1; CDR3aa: CSVDAGPEAFF
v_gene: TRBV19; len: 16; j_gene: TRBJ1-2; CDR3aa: CASSKSSGQGGFGYTF
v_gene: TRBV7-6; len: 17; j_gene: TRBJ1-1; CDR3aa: CASSLPQGLVGITEAFF
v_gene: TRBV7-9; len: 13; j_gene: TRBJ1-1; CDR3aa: CASSLKREAEAFF
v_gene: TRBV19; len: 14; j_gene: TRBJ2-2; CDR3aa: CASRPFGDTGELFF
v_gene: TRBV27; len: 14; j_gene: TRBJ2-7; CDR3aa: CASSIYRSSYEQYF
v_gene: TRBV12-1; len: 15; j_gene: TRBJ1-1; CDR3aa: CASSLYTGLKAEAFF
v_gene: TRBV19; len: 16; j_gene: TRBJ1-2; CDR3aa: CASSIPGQGANYGYTF